The 8 T cell receptor beta chains reported below all come from one sample, sequenced in a study of blood T cells in healthy people across ages. For the second PCR, which ran for roughly 6 to 12 cycles, a sample-barcoded 5' primer and a J-beta primer mix were used. A single record per CDR3 protein comes from TCRdb applying MiXCR to the 5' RACE reads. The table has 380,000 or so distinct CDR3 sequences, roughly half seen once. The specimen was blood. The receptors derive from a man aged 55 to 70 in good health.

The V gene is TRBV29-1, the J gene TRBJ2-1, with 9 bases lining up with TRBD1. This CDR3 is built from 14 residues. Per germline, CDR1 SQVTM and CDR2 ANQGSEA. Trimming cost V 3 bases and J 6 bases; bases outside gene matches: 6. Written as DNA, the CDR3 is TGCAGCGTTGAGGGACAGGGCCGTATCAATGAGCAGTTCTTC. This gives the protein CSVEGQGRINEQFF.

The chain joins TRBV12-5 to TRBJ2-3; D ambiguous. V lost 2 bases and J 6 bases, leaving 9 bases between the germline ends. CDR1 and CDR2 (germline): LGHNT, FRNRAP. This CDR3 is built from 13 residues. The CDR3 region has the DNA TGTGCTAGTGGTTTGTCTGGTGGGGATACGCAGTATTTT. Its protein is CASGLSGGDTQYF.

The gene calls are TRBV20-1 and TRBJ1-1; D perhaps matches TRBD1 (6 bases). This CDR3 has 15 residues. Trimming removed 3 bases from V and 4 bases from J, with 18 bases in between. Germline CDR1 is DFQATT and CDR2 is SNEGSKA (reference sequence). The CDR3 is CSASPFQGRATEAFF. DNA for the CDR3: TGCAGTGCTAGCCCCTTCCAGGGGAGGGCCACTGAAGCTTTCTTT.

The chain is built from TRBV12-3 or TRBV12-4 and TRBJ2-3; D ambiguous. Trimming left V 6 bases short and J 2 bases short, with 9 bases between. The CDR3 sequence is 13 residues long. The CDR3 region has the DNA TGTGCCAGCAGCCAGTTTCCCACAGATACGCAGTATTTT. Its translation is CASSQFPTDTQYF.

The chain links TRBV7-8 to TRBJ2-5; D is unclear. V was trimmed by 2 bases and J by 2 bases, leaving 15 bases between them. This CDR3 is 16 amino acids long. In germline, CDR1 is SGHVS, CDR2 FQNEAQ. The CDR3 region is CASSLQAWTIQETQYF. The DNA of the CDR3 is TGTGCCAGCAGCTTACAGGCGTGGACGATTCAAGAGACCCAGTACTTC.

This chain connects TRBV27 to TRBJ2-3; D not certain. Germline CDR1 is MNHEY and CDR2 is SMNVEV (reference sequence). The CDR3 is 16 amino acids. V lost 2 bases to trimming and J lost 2 bases, with 14 bases between them. CDR3 sequence (DNA): TGTGCCAGCAGTTTAGAAGGAGTGGCTCTCACAGATACGCAGTATTTT. Its translation is CASSLEGVALTDTQYF.

In its sample, this clonotype was seen a few times. The genes are TRBV28 and TRBJ1-2; 9 positions agree with TRBD1. Germline CDR1 is MDHEN and CDR2 is SYDVKM. The V gene end was trimmed by 11 bases and the J gene end by 7 bases; junction bases not matched to a gene: 8. The CDR3 loop spans 12 amino acids. The DNA of the CDR3 is TGTGCCGTCATACAGGGGGCGGTTGGCTACACCTTC. This encodes CAVIQGAVGYTF.

This chain connects TRBV6-2 or TRBV6-3 to TRBJ2-7; possible D gene TRBD2, 6 bases. The CDR3 loop spans 17 amino acids. The germline V and J ends were trimmed by 0 bases and 0 bases, with 15 bases remaining between them. Germline CDR1 and CDR2: MNHEY and SVGEGT. The CDR3 is CASSYSRRGKGSYEQYF. DNA of the CDR3: TGTGCCAGCAGTTACTCGAGACGGGGGAAGGGCTCCTACGAGCAGTACTTC.